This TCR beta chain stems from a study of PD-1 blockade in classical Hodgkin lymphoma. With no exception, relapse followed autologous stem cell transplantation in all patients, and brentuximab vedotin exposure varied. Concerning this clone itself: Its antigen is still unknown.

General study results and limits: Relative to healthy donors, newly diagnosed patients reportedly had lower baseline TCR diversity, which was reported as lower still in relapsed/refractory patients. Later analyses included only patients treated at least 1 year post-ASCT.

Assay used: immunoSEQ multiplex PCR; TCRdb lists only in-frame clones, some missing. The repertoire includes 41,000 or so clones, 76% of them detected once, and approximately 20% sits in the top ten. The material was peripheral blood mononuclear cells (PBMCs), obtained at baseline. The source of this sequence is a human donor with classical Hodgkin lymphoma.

The CDR3 loop is CASSLRGTDTQYF. The CDR3 coding sequence is TGTGCCAGCAGCTTAAGGGGCACAGATACGCAGTATTTT. The chain carries TRBV11-2 and TRBJ2-3; no reliable D call. Germline CDR1 and CDR2: SGHAT and FQNNGV. The CDR3 length is 13 residues. Trimming took 2 bases from V and 1 from J, leaving 4 bases between them.